The rows below give T cell receptor beta chains drawn from one sample of a study of shared clonotypes between healthy human individuals. Sequencing used immunoSEQ multiplex PCR; TCRdb keeps in-frame clones, though not all of them. The data hold about 1.1 million clones, with more than 75% observed a single time. Sequenced material: memory CD4+ T cells from PBMCs. The receptors here all came from a man aged 18 to 30 in good health. Some clones in this sample may be carry-over from other donors' samples. Each CDR3 is given with its conserved first and last residue. The order of the fields is D gene, clone size, V gene, J gene, CDR3 DNA, CDR3 protein. The D gene is left open where the match is weak. A clone size is listed for some rows: how often the clone was seen (once, few, many), or a class if it is expanded.

d_call: TRBD1
clone_size: once
v_call: TRBV5-1
j_call: TRBJ2-1
cdr3_nt: TGCGCCAGCTCGGGACAGACCTCCTCGGAGCAGTTCTTC
cdr3_aa: CASSGQTSSEQFF

d_call: TRBD1
clone_size: -
v_call: TRBV28
j_call: TRBJ1-1
cdr3_nt: TGTGCCAGCAGTTTCGGACAGGGGCCTGAAGCTTTCTTT
cdr3_aa: CASSFGQGPEAFF

d_call: -
clone_size: few
v_call: TRBV30
j_call: TRBJ1-1
cdr3_nt: TGTGCCTGGGATGTTGACGGGAACACTGAAGCTTTCTTT
cdr3_aa: CAWDVDGNTEAFF

d_call: -
clone_size: -
v_call: TRBV10-1
j_call: TRBJ2-7
cdr3_nt: TGCGCCAGCAGTGAGTTCCTTAGCGGCCAAGCCTACGAGCAGTACTTC
cdr3_aa: CASSEFLSGQAYEQYF

d_call: -
clone_size: -
v_call: TRBV28
j_call: TRBJ1-5
cdr3_nt: TGTGCCAGCAGTTTAACGACCGGGATGTTGACAGGTAACAATCAGCCCCAGCATTTT
cdr3_aa: CASSLTTGMLTGNNQPQHF

d_call: TRBD1
clone_size: -
v_call: TRBV5-1
j_call: TRBJ2-7
cdr3_nt: TGCGCCAGTACATCACAGGGGAGCTCCTACGAGCAGTACTTC
cdr3_aa: CASTSQGSSYEQYF

d_call: TRBD2
clone_size: -
v_call: TRBV5-6
j_call: TRBJ2-7
cdr3_nt: TGTGCCAGCAGCTTACGGACTAGCGGCTCCTACGAGCAGTACTTC
cdr3_aa: CASSLRTSGSYEQYF

d_call: TRBD2
clone_size: -
v_call: TRBV7-9
j_call: TRBJ2-7
cdr3_nt: TGTGCCAGCAGCGAACTAGCGGCCACGGGAGGGGAGCAGTACTTC
cdr3_aa: CASSELAATGGEQYF

d_call: -
clone_size: -
v_call: TRBV9
j_call: TRBJ1-5
cdr3_nt: TGTGCCAGCAGCGCGTTTGACAATCAGCCCCAGCATTTT
cdr3_aa: CASSAFDNQPQHF

d_call: -
clone_size: -
v_call: TRBV7-3
j_call: TRBJ1-1
cdr3_nt: TGTGCCAGCAGCTTAACCCGGGGCAGTGAAGCTTTCTTT
cdr3_aa: CASSLTRGSEAFF

d_call: TRBD1
clone_size: -
v_call: TRBV5-6
j_call: TRBJ1-1
cdr3_nt: TGTGCCAGCAGCCAGATTCCAGGGGGCTCAGAAGCTTTCTTT
cdr3_aa: CASSQIPGGSEAFF

d_call: -
clone_size: -
v_call: TRBV28
j_call: TRBJ1-2
cdr3_nt: TGTGCCAGCAGTCCGTACTATGGGGTCGGTGGCTACACCTTC
cdr3_aa: CASSPYYGVGGYTF

d_call: TRBD1
clone_size: -
v_call: TRBV5-6
j_call: TRBJ2-5
cdr3_nt: TGTGCCAGCAGCTTGGATCCGACAGGGTCCCAGACCCAGCACTTC
cdr3_aa: CASSLDPTGSQTQHF

d_call: TRBD1
clone_size: few
v_call: TRBV28
j_call: TRBJ2-3
cdr3_nt: TGTGCCAGCCGCTCCCCGGGACAGGGGGTTAATGTTGCGGGTCGCACAGATACGCAGTATTTT
cdr3_aa: CASRSPGQGVNVAGRTDTQYF

d_call: TRBD1
clone_size: -
v_call: TRBV29-1
j_call: TRBJ1-1
cdr3_nt: TGCAGCGTTGGGTTCAGGGGGCGGAACACTGAAGCTTTCTTT
cdr3_aa: CSVGFRGRNTEAFF

d_call: -
clone_size: -
v_call: TRBV4-1
j_call: TRBJ2-1
cdr3_nt: TGCGCCAGCAGCCAAGATGGTGAGCGGTCCGGGTGGAATGAGCAGTTCTTC
cdr3_aa: CASSQDGERSGWNEQFF

d_call: -
clone_size: -
v_call: TRBV2
j_call: TRBJ2-7
cdr3_nt: TGTGCCAGCAGGCCCACACAGGTTACCTACGAGCAGTACTTC
cdr3_aa: CASRPTQVTYEQYF

d_call: -
clone_size: -
v_call: TRBV28
j_call: TRBJ1-2
cdr3_nt: TGTGCCAGCAGTTTACGGACAGTCTATGGCTACACCTTC
cdr3_aa: CASSLRTVYGYTF

d_call: -
clone_size: many
v_call: TRBV20-1
j_call: TRBJ1-1
cdr3_nt: TGCAGTACCGGACAGAACACTGAAGCTTTCTTT
cdr3_aa: CSTGQNTEAFF

d_call: TRBD2
clone_size: -
v_call: TRBV2
j_call: TRBJ2-5
cdr3_nt: TGTGCCAGCACGGGAGGGCTCCAAGAGACCCAGTACTTC
cdr3_aa: CASTGGLQETQYF

d_call: TRBD2
clone_size: -
v_call: TRBV28
j_call: TRBJ2-3
cdr3_nt: TGTGCCAGCATATTTTCTAGCGGGGGGGGCCCCGCAGATACGCAGTATTTT
cdr3_aa: CASIFSSGGGPADTQYF

d_call: -
clone_size: -
v_call: TRBV5-1
j_call: TRBJ2-3
cdr3_nt: TGCGCCAGCAGTAAGGGGGGGAGCACAGATACGCAGTATTTT
cdr3_aa: CASSKGGSTDTQYF

d_call: -
clone_size: once
v_call: TRBV5-1
j_call: TRBJ2-5
cdr3_nt: TGCGCCAGCAGCTTGTCTGGTGAAGAGACCCAGTACTTC
cdr3_aa: CASSLSGEETQYF